This T cell receptor beta chain comes out of a study of blood T cells in healthy people across ages. Sample-barcoded 5' priming and a J-beta primer mix drove a second PCR of 7 to 11 cycles. MiXCR, run by TCRdb on the 5' RACE reads, gives a single entry per CDR3 protein. Of about 1.7 million distinct CDR3 sequences in the sample, over 25% were seen once. In regard to this clonotype: No antigen is known for it.

Germline V CDR1 and CDR2: DFQATT, SNEGSKA (reference sequence). The CDR3 length is 17 residues. Between the trimmed V and J ends, which lost 5 bases and 5 bases, there was a span of 25 bases. Study outcomes and limitations: Age advanced and TCR beta diversity per million T cells fell, roughly linearly.

Sequencing used blood. This sequence originates from a woman in her twenties or thirties in good health. The rearrangement links TRBV20-1 to TRBJ1-5; a weak D match, TRBD1 (5 bases). This CDR3 reads CSARPIRRGVIDQPQHF. CDR3 nucleotides: TGCAGTGCTCGACCTATACGACGGGGGGTAATCGATCAGCCCCAGCATTTT.